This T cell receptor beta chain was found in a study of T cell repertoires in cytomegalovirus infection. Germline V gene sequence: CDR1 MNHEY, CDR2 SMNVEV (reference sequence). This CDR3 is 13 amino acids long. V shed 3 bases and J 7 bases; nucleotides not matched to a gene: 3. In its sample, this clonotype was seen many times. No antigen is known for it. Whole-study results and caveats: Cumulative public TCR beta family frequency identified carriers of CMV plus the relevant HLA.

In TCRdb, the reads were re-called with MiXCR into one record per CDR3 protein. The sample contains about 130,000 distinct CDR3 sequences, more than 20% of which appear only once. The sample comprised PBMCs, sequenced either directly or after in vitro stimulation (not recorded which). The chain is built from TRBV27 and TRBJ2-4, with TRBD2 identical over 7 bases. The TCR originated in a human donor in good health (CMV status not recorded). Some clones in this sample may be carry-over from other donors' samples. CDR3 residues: CASSFGGGNIQYF. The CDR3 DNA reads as TGTGCCAGCAGTTTCGGGGGAGGGAACATTCAGTACTTC.